The clone carrying this T cell receptor beta chain was counted at least ten times. TCRdb recomputed calls from the PCR reads with MiXCR, one row per CDR3 protein. The data contain about 8,400 distinct CDR3 sequences, less than 70% of them singletons. The source of the sample is a study of CD4 and CD8 cells across lung adenocarcinoma regions. Germline CDR1 reads MRHNA; CDR2 reads SNTAGT. Trimming removed 3 bases from V and 6 bases from J, with 14 bases in between. This CDR3 is built from 14 residues. Donors had localized lung adenocarcinoma, a non-small cell lung cancer. The sequence came from a female donor with lung adenocarcinoma. The CD4 and CD8 labels of this study may be unreliable. Sequencing was performed on CD8+ T cells from the center of a lung tumor. This chain links TRBV6-4 with TRBJ1-2; no reliable D call. This chain's CDR3 is CASSESADGDGYTF. CDR3 nucleotide sequence: TGTGCCAGCAGTGAGTCAGCGGATGGCGATGGCTACACCTTC.